This T cell receptor beta chain derives from a study of shared clonotypes between healthy human individuals. Caucasian adults residing in Nashville, Tennessee made up all the donors. This CDR3 contains 15 residues. The germline V gene encodes CDR1 SGHTA and CDR2 FQGNSA. V was clipped by 0 bases and J by 2 bases; unmatched bases: 4. TCRdb keeps only in-frame clones here, not all; method: immunoSEQ multiplex PCR. The sample consists of 2 million or so clones, over 85% of them appearing once. The source of this sequence is a young man in good health. The genes are TRBV7-2 and TRBJ2-7; 7 bases line up with TRBD1. The sequencing input was naive CD4+ T cells sorted from blood. Specified subset: CD45RA+ positively selected. CDR3 sequence reads: CASSLASGTAYEQYF. CDR3 in DNA: TGTGCCAGCAGCTTAGCGTCTGGGACAGCCTACGAGCAGTACTTC. Complete variable domain (other parts from reference TRBV7-2 and TRBJ2-7): GAGVSQSPSNKVTEKGKDVELRCDPISGHTALYWYRQSLGQGLEFLIYFQGNSAPDKSGLPSDRFSAERTGGSVSTLTIQRTQQEDSAVYLCASSLASGTAYEQYFGPGTRLTVT.